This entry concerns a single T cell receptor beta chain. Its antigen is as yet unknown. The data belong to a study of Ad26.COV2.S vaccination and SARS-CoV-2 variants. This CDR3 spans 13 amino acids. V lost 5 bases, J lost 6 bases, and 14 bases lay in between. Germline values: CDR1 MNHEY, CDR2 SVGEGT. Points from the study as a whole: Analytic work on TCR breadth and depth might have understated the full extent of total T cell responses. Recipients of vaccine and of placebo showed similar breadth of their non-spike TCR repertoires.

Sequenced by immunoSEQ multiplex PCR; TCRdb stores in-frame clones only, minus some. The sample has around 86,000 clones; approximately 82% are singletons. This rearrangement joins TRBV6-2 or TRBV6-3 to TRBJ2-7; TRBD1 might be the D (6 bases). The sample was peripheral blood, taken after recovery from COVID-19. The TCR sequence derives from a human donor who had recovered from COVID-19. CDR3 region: CASSHRERSEQYF. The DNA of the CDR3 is TGTGCCAGCAGTCACAGGGAGAGGAGCGAGCAGTACTTC.